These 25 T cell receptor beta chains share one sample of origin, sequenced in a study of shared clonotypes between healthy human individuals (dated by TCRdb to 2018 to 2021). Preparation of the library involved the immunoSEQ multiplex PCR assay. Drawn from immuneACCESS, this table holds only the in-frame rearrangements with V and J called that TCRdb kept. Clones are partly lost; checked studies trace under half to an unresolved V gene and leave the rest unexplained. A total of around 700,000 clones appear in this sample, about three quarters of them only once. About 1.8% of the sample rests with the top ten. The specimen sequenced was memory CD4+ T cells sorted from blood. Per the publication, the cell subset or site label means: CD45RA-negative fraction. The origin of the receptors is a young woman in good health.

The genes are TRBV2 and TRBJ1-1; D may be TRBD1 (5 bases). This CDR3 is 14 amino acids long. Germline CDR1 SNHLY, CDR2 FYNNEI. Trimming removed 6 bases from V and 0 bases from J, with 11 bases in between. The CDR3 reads CASRATDLNTEAFF. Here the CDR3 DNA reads TGTGCCAGCAGGGCGACAGATTTGAACACTGAAGCTTTCTTT.

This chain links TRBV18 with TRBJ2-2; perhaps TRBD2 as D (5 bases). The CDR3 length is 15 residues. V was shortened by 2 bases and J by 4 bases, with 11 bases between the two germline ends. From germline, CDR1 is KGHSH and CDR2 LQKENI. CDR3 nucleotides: TGTGCCAGCTCACCAGGGATGGCGGGCACCGGGGAGCTGTTTTTT. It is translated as CASSPGMAGTGELFF.

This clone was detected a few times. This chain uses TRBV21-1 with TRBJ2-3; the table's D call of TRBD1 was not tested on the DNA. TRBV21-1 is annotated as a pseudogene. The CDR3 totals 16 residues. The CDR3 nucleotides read TGTGCCAGCAGCAAATCGGGACAGGGGTTCACAGATACGCAGTATTTT. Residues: CASSKSGQGFTDTQYF.

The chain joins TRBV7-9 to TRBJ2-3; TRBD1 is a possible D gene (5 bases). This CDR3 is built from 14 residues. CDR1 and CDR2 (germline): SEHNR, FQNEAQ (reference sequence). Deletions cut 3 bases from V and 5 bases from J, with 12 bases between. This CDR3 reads CASSLVQGIDTQYF. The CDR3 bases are TGTGCCAGCAGCTTGGTCCAGGGCATAGATACGCAGTATTTT. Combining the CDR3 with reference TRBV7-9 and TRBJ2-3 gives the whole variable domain DTGVSQNPRHKITKRGQNVTFRCDPISEHNRLYWYRQTLGQGPEFLTYFQNEAQLEKSRLLSDRFSAERPKGSFSTLEIQRTEQGDSAMYLCASSLVQGIDTQYFGPGTRLTVL.

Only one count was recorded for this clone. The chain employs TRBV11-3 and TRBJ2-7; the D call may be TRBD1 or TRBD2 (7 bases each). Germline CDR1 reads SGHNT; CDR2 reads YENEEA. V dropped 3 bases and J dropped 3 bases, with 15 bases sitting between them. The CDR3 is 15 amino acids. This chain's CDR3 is CASSFGGTEHYEQYF. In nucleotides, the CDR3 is TGTGCCAGCAGCTTCGGGGGGACAGAGCACTACGAGCAGTACTTC.

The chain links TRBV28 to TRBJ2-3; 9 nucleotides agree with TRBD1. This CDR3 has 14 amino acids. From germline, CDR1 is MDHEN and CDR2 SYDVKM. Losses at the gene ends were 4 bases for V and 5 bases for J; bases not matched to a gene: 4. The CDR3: CASSYRGRGDTQYF. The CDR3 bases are TGTGCCAGCAGTTACAGGGGGCGTGGAGATACGCAGTATTTT.

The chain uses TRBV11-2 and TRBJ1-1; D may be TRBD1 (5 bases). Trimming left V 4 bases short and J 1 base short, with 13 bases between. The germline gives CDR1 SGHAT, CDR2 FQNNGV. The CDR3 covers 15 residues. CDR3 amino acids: CASSSTDTRNTEAFF. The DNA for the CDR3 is TGTGCCAGCAGCTCCACGGACACGAGGAACACTGAAGCTTTCTTT.

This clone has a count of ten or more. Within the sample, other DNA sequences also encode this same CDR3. CDR3 sequence: CASASGGSSYEQYF. DNA for the CDR3: TGTGCCAGTGCTTCAGGGGGCAGTTCCTACGAGCAGTACTTC. The rearrangement joins TRBV19 to TRBJ2-7, with 8 bases that match TRBD1. This CDR3 spans 14 amino acids. Germline-derived CDR1 and CDR2 are LNHDA and SQIVND (reference sequence). Germline trimming cut 8 bases from V and 1 base from J; bases unmatched to any gene: 7.

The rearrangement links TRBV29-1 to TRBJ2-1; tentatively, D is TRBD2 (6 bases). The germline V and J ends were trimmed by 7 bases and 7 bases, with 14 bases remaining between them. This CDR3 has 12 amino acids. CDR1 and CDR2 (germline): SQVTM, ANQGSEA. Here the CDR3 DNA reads TGCAGCGGCGGGGTCATGGGAAATGAGCAGTTCTTC. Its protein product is CSGGVMGNEQFF.

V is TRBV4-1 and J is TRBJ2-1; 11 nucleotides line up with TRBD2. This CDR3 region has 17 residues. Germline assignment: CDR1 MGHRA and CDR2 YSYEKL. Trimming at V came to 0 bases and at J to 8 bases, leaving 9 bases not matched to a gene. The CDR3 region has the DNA TGCGCCAGCAGCCAAGATCCACTAGCGGGAGAGGGGGATGAGCAGTTCTTC. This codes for CASSQDPLAGEGDEQFF.

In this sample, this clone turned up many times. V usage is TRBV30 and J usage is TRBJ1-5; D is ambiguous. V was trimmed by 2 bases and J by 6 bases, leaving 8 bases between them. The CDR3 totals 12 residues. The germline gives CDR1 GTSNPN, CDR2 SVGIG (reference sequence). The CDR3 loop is CAWSNGLQPQHF. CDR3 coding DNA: TGTGCCTGGAGTAATGGGCTTCAGCCCCAGCATTTT.

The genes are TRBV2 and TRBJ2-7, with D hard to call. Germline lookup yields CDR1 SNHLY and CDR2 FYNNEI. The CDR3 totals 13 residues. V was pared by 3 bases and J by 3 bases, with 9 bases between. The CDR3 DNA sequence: TGTGCCAGCAGTGATTACGCCCGCTACGAGCAGTACTTC. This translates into CASSDYARYEQYF. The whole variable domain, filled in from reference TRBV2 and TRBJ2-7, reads EPEVTQTPSHQVTQMGQEVILRCVPISNHLYFYWYRQILGQKVEFLVSFYNNEISEKSEIFDDQFSVERPDGSNFTLKIRSTKLEDSAMYFCASSDYARYEQYFGPGTRLTVT.

CDR3 coding DNA: TGTGCCAGCAGCTTTGGACTAAACGAGCAGTACTTC. Translating it yields CASSFGLNEQYF. The gene calls are TRBV13 and TRBJ2-7, with a tentative D call TRBD2 (6 bases). V lost 3 bases to trimming and J lost 5 bases, with 8 bases between them. The CDR3 extends over 12 amino acids. CDR1 is PRHDT, CDR2 FYEKMQ, per germline (reference sequence).

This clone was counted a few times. CDR3 residues: CASSLSAGRWEQFF. The CDR3 DNA reads as TGTGCCAGCAGTTTATCAGCGGGAAGATGGGAGCAGTTCTTC. The chain has TRBV27 and TRBJ2-1; 7 bases align to TRBD2. V dropped 0 bases and J dropped 10; count of bases not matched to a gene: 6. The CDR3 covers 14 residues. The germline V gene has CDR1 MNHEY and CDR2 SMNVEV (reference sequence).

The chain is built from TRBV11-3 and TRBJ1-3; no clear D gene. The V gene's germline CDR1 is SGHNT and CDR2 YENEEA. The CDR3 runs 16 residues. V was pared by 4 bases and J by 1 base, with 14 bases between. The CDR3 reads CASSSGSLVSGNTIYF. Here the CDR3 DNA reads TGTGCCAGCAGCTCCGGTAGCTTAGTTTCTGGAAACACCATATATTTT.

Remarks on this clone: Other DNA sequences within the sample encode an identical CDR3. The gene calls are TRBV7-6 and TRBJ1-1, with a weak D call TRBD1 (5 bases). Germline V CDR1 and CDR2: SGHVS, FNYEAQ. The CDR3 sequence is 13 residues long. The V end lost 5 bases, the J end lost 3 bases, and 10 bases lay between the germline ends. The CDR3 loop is CASSLGLDTEAFF. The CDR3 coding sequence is TGTGCCAGCAGCCTGGGGCTGGACACTGAAGCTTTCTTT.

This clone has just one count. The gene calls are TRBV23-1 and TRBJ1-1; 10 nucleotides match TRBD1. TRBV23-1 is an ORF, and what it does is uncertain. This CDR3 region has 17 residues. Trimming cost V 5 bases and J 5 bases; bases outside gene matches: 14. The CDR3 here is CASSAGTGVRKRTEAFF. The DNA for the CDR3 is TGCGCCAGCAGTGCCGGGACAGGGGTTCGGAAAAGGACTGAAGCTTTCTTT.

In nucleotides, the CDR3 is TGTGCCAGCAGCTTCTACACGATCGGCACCATATATTTT. Its protein product is CASSFYTIGTIYF. The genes are TRBV5-6 and TRBJ1-3; D is undetermined. The CDR3 contains 13 residues. Germline V CDR1 and CDR2: SGHDT, YYEEEE. V was clipped by 2 bases and J by 9 bases, with 12 bases between them.

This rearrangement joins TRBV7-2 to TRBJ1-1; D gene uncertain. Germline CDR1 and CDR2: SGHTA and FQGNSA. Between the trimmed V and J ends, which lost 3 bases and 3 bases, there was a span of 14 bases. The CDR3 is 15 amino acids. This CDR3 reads CASSFTAIGDTEAFF. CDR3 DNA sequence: TGTGCCAGCAGCTTTACAGCAATCGGCGACACTGAAGCTTTCTTT.

Here the CDR3 reads CASSSLDLSGGTQYF. The CDR3, as DNA: TGTGCCAGCAGCTCCCTAGATCTTAGTGGTGGTACGCAGTATTTT. V gene TRBV11-2 combines with J gene TRBJ2-3; no definite D call. V lost 4 bases to trimming and J lost 8 bases, with 19 bases between them. Per the germline V gene, CDR1 is SGHAT and CDR2 is FQNNGV. The CDR3 length is 15 residues.

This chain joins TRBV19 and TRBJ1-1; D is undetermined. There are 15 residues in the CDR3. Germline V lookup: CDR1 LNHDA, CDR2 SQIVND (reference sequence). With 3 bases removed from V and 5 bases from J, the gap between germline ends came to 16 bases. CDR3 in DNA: TGTGCCAGTAGTATTGGGGTTCGACAAGTGACTGAAGCTTTCTTT. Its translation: CASSIGVRQVTEAFF.

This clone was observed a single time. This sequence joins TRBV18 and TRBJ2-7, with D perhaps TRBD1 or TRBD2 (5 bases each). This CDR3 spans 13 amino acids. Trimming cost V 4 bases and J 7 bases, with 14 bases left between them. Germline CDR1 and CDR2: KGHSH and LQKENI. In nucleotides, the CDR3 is TGTGCCAGCTCACTAGGGACGGCAGATGAGCAGTACTTC. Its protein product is CASSLGTADEQYF.

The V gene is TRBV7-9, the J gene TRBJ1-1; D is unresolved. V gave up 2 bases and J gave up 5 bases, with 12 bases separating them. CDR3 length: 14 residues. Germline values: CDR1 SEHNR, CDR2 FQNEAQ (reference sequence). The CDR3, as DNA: TGTGCCAGCAGCTTATCGGGAATGGGGACTGAAGCTTTCTTT. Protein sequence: CASSLSGMGTEAFF.

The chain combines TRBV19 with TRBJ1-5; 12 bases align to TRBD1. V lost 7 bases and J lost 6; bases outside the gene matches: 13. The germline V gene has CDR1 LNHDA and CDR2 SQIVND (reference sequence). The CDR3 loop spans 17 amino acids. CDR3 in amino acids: CASKKNRDRGLGQPQHF. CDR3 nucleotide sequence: TGTGCCAGTAAGAAAAACCGGGACAGGGGGCTAGGTCAGCCCCAGCATTTT.

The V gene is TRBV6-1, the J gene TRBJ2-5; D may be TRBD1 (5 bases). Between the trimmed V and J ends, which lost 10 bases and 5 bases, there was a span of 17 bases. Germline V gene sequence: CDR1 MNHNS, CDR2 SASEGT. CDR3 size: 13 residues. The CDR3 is CATKPRGMETQYF. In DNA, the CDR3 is TGTGCCACTAAACCTAGGGGCATGGAGACCCAGTACTTC.